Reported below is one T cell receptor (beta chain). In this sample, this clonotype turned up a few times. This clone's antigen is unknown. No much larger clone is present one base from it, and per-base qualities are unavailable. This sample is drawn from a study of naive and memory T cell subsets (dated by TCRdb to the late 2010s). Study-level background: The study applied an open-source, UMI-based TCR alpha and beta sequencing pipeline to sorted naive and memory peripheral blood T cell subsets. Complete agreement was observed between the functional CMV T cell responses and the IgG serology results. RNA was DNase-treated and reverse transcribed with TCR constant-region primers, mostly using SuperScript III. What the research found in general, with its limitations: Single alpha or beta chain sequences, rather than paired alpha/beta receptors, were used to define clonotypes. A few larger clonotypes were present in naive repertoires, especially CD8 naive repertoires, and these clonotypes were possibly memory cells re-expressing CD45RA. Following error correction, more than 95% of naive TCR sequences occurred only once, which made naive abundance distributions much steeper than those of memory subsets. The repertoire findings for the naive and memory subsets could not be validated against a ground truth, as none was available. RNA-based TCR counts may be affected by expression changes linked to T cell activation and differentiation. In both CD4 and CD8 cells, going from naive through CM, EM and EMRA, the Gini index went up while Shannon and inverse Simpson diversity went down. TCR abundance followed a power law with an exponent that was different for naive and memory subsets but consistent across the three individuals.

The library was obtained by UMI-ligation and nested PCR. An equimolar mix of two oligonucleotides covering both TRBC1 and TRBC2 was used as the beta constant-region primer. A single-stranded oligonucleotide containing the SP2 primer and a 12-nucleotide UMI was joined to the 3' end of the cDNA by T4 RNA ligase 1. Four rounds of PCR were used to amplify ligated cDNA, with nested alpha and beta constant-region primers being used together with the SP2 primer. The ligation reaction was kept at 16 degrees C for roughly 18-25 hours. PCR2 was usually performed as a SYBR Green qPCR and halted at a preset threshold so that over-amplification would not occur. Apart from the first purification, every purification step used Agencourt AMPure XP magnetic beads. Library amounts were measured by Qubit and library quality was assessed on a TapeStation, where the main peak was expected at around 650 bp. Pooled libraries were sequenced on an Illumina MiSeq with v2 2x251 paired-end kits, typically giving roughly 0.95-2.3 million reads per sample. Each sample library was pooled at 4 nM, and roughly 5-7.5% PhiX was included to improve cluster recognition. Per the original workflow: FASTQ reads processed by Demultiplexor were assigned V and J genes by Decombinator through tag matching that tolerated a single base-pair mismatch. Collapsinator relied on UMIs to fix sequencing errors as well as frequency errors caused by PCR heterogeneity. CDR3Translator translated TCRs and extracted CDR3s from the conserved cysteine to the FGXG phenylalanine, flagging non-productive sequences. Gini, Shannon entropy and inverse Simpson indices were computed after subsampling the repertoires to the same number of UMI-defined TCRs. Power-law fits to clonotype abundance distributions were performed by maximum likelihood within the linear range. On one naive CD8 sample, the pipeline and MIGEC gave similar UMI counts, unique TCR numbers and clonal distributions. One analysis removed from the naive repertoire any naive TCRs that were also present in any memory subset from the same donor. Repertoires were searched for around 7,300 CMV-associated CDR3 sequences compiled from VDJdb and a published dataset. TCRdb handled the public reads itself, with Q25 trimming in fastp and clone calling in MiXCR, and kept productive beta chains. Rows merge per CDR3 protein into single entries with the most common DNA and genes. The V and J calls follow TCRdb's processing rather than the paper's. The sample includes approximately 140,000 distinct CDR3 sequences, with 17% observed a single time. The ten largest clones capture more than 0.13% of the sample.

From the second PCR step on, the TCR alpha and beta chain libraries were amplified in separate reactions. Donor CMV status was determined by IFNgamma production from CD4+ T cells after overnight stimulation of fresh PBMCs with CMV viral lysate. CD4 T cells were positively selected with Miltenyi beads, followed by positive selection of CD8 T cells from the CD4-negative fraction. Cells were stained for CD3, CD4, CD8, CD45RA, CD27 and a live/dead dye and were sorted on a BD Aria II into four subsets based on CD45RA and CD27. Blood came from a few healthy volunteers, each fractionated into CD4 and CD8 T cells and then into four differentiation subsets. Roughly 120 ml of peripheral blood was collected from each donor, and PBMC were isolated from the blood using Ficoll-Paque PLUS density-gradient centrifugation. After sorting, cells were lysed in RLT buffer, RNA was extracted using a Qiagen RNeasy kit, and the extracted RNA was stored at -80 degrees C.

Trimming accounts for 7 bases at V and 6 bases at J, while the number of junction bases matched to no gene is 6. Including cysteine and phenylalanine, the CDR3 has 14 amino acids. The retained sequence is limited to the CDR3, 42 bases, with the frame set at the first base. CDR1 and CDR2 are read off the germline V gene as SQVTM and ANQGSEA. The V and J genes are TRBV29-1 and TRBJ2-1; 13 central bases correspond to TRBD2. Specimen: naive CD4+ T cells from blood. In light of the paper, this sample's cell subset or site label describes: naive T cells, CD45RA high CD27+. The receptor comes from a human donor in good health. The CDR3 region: CSARTSGSRNEQFF. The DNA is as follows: TGCAGCGCTAGGACTAGCGGGAGCCGCAATGAGCAGTTCTTC.